This TCR beta chain is drawn from a study of T-cell reconstitution after alpha-beta-depleted transplantation in children. For TCRbeta, the library was prepared with unique molecular identifiers. TCRdb re-called the PCR reads with MiXCR, one entry per CDR3 protein. The repertoire holds about 110,000 distinct CDR3 sequences, with about 9.3% as singletons. The source material was PBMCs from the stem cell graft donor, sampled from the stem cell graft. This receptor was taken from a human donor who donated a stem cell graft to a child with acute lymphoblastic leukemia.

The CDR3 sequence is CASSAEGATGTEAFF. The DNA of the CDR3 is TGCGCCAGCAGTGCCGAGGGGGCTACCGGGACTGAAGCTTTCTTT. The rearrangement links TRBV5-1 to TRBJ1-1; TRBD1 agrees at 7 bases. The V segment lost 5 bases and the J segment 5 bases; nucleotides outside the gene matches: 12. Germline V gene data show CDR1 as SGHRS and CDR2 as YFSETQ. The CDR3 is 15 residues long. Looking up the rest from reference TRBV5-1 and TRBJ1-1 gives the full variable domain: KAGVTQTPRYLIKTRGQQVTLSCSPISGHRSVSWYQQTPGQGLQFLFEYFSETQRNKGNFPGRFSGRQFSNSRSEMNVSTLELGDSALYLCASSAEGATGTEAFFGQGTRLTVV.